This T cell receptor (beta chain) is from a study of cytomegalovirus exposure and HLA in healthy donors. Only in-frame clones appear in the TCRdb table, and some are missing; sequencing was by immunoSEQ multiplex PCR. The sample has 70,000 or so clones; over 85% are singletons. As concerns this clone: The antigen remains unidentified.

This CDR3 is built from 13 residues. V gave up 2 bases and J gave up 7 bases, with 12 bases separating them. Findings and limits, study-wide: Some TCR beta chains (roughly 150 of them) were listed as cytomegalovirus-associated.

Sequencing used PBMCs. This chain connects TRBV23-1 to TRBJ2-7; D is unresolved. TRBV23-1 is an ORF; its function is uncertain. This receptor was identified in a man aged 18 to 35 in good health and CMV-seropositive. The CDR3 region has the DNA TGCGCCAGCAGTCAAGGCTGGTCCGGGGAGCAGTACTTC. Its translation is CASSQGWSGEQYF.